This TCR beta chain was obtained from a study of T cell changes during pregnancy in multiple sclerosis. CDR3 length: 14 residues. Germline lookup yields CDR1 SGHKS and CDR2 YYEKEE (reference sequence). Unmatched junction bases numbered 7, after V lost 4 bases and J lost 5 bases. The assay was immunoSEQ multiplex PCR, and TCRdb's table has in-frame clones only and misses some. Of about 60,000 clones in the sample, 90% to 95% are singletons; the top ten hold 0.6% to 0.8%. The chain is built from TRBV5-5 and TRBJ1-1; TRBD1 matches 8 bases. The sample was CD4+ T cells from peripheral blood mononuclear cells, taken in the first trimester of pregnancy. The TCR was taken from a female donor with multiple sclerosis, enrolled in a pregnancy study. As DNA, the CDR3 is TGTGCCAGCAGCCCGCGACAGGGGCATACTGAAGCTTTCTTT. It codes for CASSPRQGHTEAFF. Full variable domain (remainder filled in from reference TRBV5-5 and TRBJ1-1): DAGVTQSPTHLIKTRGQQVTLRCSPISGHKSVSWYQQVLGQGPQFIFQYYEKEERGRGNFPDRFSARQFPNYSSELNVNALLLGDSALYLCASSPRQGHTEAFFGQGTRLTVV.